The sequence of this T cell receptor (beta chain) was determined in a study of blood T cell repertoires in COVID-19. The method was immunoSEQ multiplex PCR; TCRdb's version includes in-frame clones alone and lacks a portion of them. The sample holds fewer than 400,000 clones; about 92% are singletons and the top ten take about a fifth. This clone was recorded once. Sequenced material: PBMCs or T cells enriched from blood (not recorded which). The sequence came from a young woman who had recovered from COVID-19.

CDR3: CASSLDQGIYGYTF. CDR3 sequence (DNA): TGTGCCAGCAGCTTAGACCAGGGGATCTATGGCTACACCTTC. V and J are TRBV7-2 and TRBJ1-2; D may be TRBD1 (6 bases). Germline V gene data show CDR1 as SGHTA and CDR2 as FQGNSA. Trimming removed 1 base at V and 4 bases at J, with 10 bases between. The CDR3 totals 14 residues.